This record concerns one T cell receptor (beta chain) sequence. The antigen is unknown. The CDR3 runs 18 residues. Germline V gene lookup returns CDR1 MGHRA and CDR2 YSYEKL. The trim removed 0 bases at V and 0 bases at J, leaving 8 bases unmatched. TCRdb keeps only in-frame clones here, not all; method: immunoSEQ multiplex PCR. The sample yields roughly 700,000 clones, less than 85% seen once. The entry originates in a study of shared clonotypes between healthy human individuals. Study results and caveats: Shared across a handful of donors were about 4.8% of the naive CD4 clonotypes. Non-shared clonotypes had lower generation probabilities than those shared by all four donors.

V and J are TRBV4-1 and TRBJ2-7, with 10 nucleotides matching TRBD2. Sequencing used memory CD4+ T cells sorted from blood. Subset in this sample: CD45RA-negative fraction. This receptor was identified in a woman between 25 and 40 years old in good health. CDR3 loop: CASSQEPLAGAFSYEQYF. The CDR3 DNA sequence: TGCGCCAGCAGCCAAGAACCCCTAGCGGGAGCCTTCTCCTACGAGCAGTACTTC.